A single sample is the source of the 4 T cell receptor beta chains below, sequenced in a study of T cell repertoires in cytomegalovirus infection. From the reads, TCRdb called clonotypes with MiXCR, one entry per CDR3 protein. Of fewer than 300,000 distinct CDR3 sequences listed, roughly 25% are singletons. The sample was PBMCs. The receptors stem from a human donor in good health (CMV status not recorded). Some clones in this sample may be carry-over from other donors' samples.

This clonotype occurred a few times. V gene TRBV28 combines with J gene TRBJ2-6, with D unclear. The germline CDR1 and CDR2 sequences are MDHEN and SYDVKM. The germline V and J ends were trimmed by 8 bases and 0 bases, with 11 bases remaining between them. The length of the CDR3 is 15 residues. The CDR3 nucleotides read TGTGCCAGCGCACAGCCAGCCTCTGGGGCCAACGTCCTGACTTTC. Protein sequence: CASAQPASGANVLTF.

Ten or more counts support this clonotype. This may come from a read error, since a much larger clone is one base off. The chain carries TRBV11-2 and TRBJ2-5; D remains unclear. The CDR3 is made up of 11 amino acids. With 0 bases removed from V and 7 bases from J, the gap between germline ends came to 3 bases. CDR1 is SGHAT and CDR2 is FQNNGV in the germline V gene. CDR3 loop: CASSLEGTQYF. In DNA form, the CDR3 reads TGTGCCAGCAGCTTAGAAGGGACCCAGTACTTC.

The rearrangement links TRBV5-6 to TRBJ2-5; D perhaps matches TRBD2 (6 bases). The germline V gene has CDR1 SGHDT and CDR2 YYEEEE. The CDR3 runs to 16 residues. V shed 2 bases and J shed 4 bases, with 18 bases lying between them. The CDR3 loop is CASSFYRAGRAETQYF. CDR3 DNA: TGTGCCAGCAGCTTTTATCGAGCGGGCCGAGCAGAGACCCAGTACTTC.

This clonotype was seen more than once but under ten times. The V and J genes are TRBV5-5 and TRBJ1-6; D is undetermined. Germline values: CDR1 SGHKS, CDR2 YYEKEE (reference sequence). This CDR3 region has 15 residues. Trimming cost V 4 bases and J 7 bases, with 15 bases left between them. The chain's CDR3 is CASSEITSPNSPLHF. CDR3 nucleotides: TGTGCCAGCAGCGAAATAACAAGCCCCAATTCACCCCTCCACTTT. Supplemented by reference TRBV5-5 and TRBJ1-6, the full variable domain reads DAGVTQSPTHLIKTRGQQVTLRCSPISGHKSVSWYQQVLGQGPQFIFQYYEKEERGRGNFPDRFSARQFPNYSSELNVNALLLGDSALYLCASSEITSPNSPLHFGNGTRLTVT.